This T cell receptor (beta chain) was documented in a study of beta chain features in type 1 diabetes. The authors reverse transcribed all of the isolated RNA, so sequencing captured expressed TCRB transcripts. Profiling relied on immunoSEQ multiplex PCR, and the TCRdb table lists in-frame clones only, not all of them. The sample carries under 450,000 clones, about 15% recorded once. CD4+ naive, central memory, regulatory and stem cell-like memory cells were sorted via CD45RO/CCR7/CD25/CD127/CD95/CD27. CDR3 size: 15 residues. Between the trimmed V and J ends, which lost 3 bases and 2 bases, there was a span of 14 bases. Germline V gene data show CDR1 as MDHEN and CDR2 as SYDVKM.

V gene TRBV28 combines with J gene TRBJ2-7; D is possibly TRBD2 (5 bases). Sequencing was done on a sample of naive CD4+ T cells from blood. The TCR sequence derives from a woman under 30 in good health. The CDR3 DNA follows: TGTGCCAGCAGTTTCGGACTTCTAGGAGCCTACGAGCAGTACTTC. Its protein product is CASSFGLLGAYEQYF.